The clone carrying this T cell receptor (beta chain) has ten or more counts. Its antigen is currently unknown. This sample is part of a study of T cells in Graves' hyperthyroidism and ophthalmopathy. Findings and limits, study-wide: Classification by a 13 V-J model distinguished ophthalmopathy from stable hyperthyroidism.

With a duration under 2 months, the hyperthyroidism was newly diagnosed in patients aged 18 to 65. The PBMCs studied were ones that came from about 10 ml fresh peripheral blood. Amplified TCR beta CDR3 regions came from RNA transcripts. First-round RT-PCR with HTBI primers amplified the TCR CDR3 region. TCRdb analysed the multiplex PCR reads with MiXCR anew, one entry per CDR3 protein. The sample yields some 210,000 distinct CDR3 sequences, approximately 17% seen once. This receptor was taken from a man aged 45 to 65 with Graves' hyperthyroidism. The sample comprised blood.

The CDR3 loop is CASGLDRADTQYF. CDR3 in DNA: TGTGCTAGTGGTTTGGACAGGGCAGATACGCAGTATTTT. The chain uses TRBV12-5 and TRBJ2-3; possibly TRBD1 for D (6 bases). With 1 base removed from V and 4 bases from J, the gap between germline ends came to 6 bases. Per germline, CDR1 LGHNT and CDR2 FRNRAP. The CDR3 contains 13 residues.